This T cell receptor beta chain was found in a study of blood T cell repertoires in COVID-19. Study at large: Sites across the United States, Italy and Spain contributed samples from acute and convalescent COVID-19.

With 5 bases removed from V and 4 bases from J, the gap between germline ends came to 11 bases. This CDR3 comprises 13 residues. In the original workflow: Reference gene primer amplification in the assay estimated nucleated cell counts. Measured with immunoSEQ multiplex PCR; TCRdb has only the in-frame clones, and not every one. V, J and clone size derive from that table, while D and trimming were established from the DNA sequence. Among under 300,000 clones listed, about four fifths were seen once. The V and J genes are TRBV12-3 or TRBV12-4 and TRBJ1-1, with D perhaps TRBD1 (6 bases). Sample: peripheral blood. This receptor was taken from a woman between 50 and 59 years old who had recovered from COVID-19. The DNA of the CDR3 is TGTGCCAGCAGTATAGGACAGCGCACTGAAGCTTTCTTT. It is translated as CASSIGQRTEAFF.